A single sample is the source of the 5 T cell receptor beta chains below, sequenced in a study of T cell changes during pregnancy in multiple sclerosis. Only in-frame clones appear in the TCRdb table, and some are missing; sequencing was by immunoSEQ multiplex PCR. Here the sample spans about 98,000 clones, about 92% being singletons. The starting material was peripheral blood, obtained after pregnancy. The receptor set was obtained from a female donor in good health, enrolled as a control in a pregnancy study.

V is TRBV7-9 and J is TRBJ1-4, with D possibly being TRBD1 (5 bases). The V end was cut by 3 bases, the J end by 6 bases, with 11 bases between. CDR3 length: 14 amino acids. Germline V gene data show CDR1 as SEHNR and CDR2 as FQNEAQ (reference sequence). Here the CDR3 reads CASSFRQNDEKLFF. The CDR3 bases are TGTGCCAGCAGCTTTAGACAGAACGATGAAAAACTGTTTTTT. The full variable domain, in which reference TRBV7-9 and TRBJ1-4 provide the parts outside the CDR3, is DTGVSQNPRHKITKRGQNVTFRCDPISEHNRLYWYRQTLGQGPEFLTYFQNEAQLEKSRLLSDRFSAERPKGSFSTLEIQRTEQGDSAMYLCASSFRQNDEKLFFGSGTQLSVL.

CDR3 in amino acids: CASSESWLAGAYEQYF. CDR3 coding DNA: TGCGCCAGCAGTGAGTCGTGGCTAGCGGGGGCCTACGAGCAGTACTTC. The chain joins TRBV10-2 to TRBJ2-7; 10 nucleotides align to TRBD2. V lost 0 bases, J lost 2 bases, and 4 bases stayed unmatched. Germline V CDR1 and CDR2: WSHSY, SAAADI. The CDR3 spans 16 residues.

The chain is built from TRBV6-1 and TRBJ1-6; 11 nucleotides align to TRBD1. The ends lost 4 bases at V and 8 bases at J; junction bases unmatched: 10. Looked up from germline, CDR1 is MNHNS and CDR2 is SASEGT. This CDR3 is built from 17 residues. CDR3 DNA: TGTGCCAGCAGTGGACCGGGACAGGGGGGTCAAGATTCACCCCTCCACTTT. This gives the protein CASSGPGQGGQDSPLHF.

In this sample, this clone turned up a few times. The genes are TRBV12-5 and TRBJ2-5, with D tentatively TRBD2 (5 bases). Trimming cost V 6 bases and J 1 base, with 9 bases left between them. The germline V gene encodes CDR1 LGHNT and CDR2 FRNRAP. This CDR3 spans 13 amino acids. This CDR3 reads CASGVRGQETQYF. DNA of the CDR3: TGTGCTAGTGGGGTCCGGGGCCAAGAGACCCAGTACTTC.

The V call is TRBV7-8, the J call TRBJ2-5; D is unresolved. CDR1 is SGHVS and CDR2 is FQNEAQ in the germline V gene. Trimming stripped 5 bases from V and 1 base from J, with 14 bases between. CDR3 size: 15 residues. Written as DNA, the CDR3 is TGTGCCAGCAGCGACACCATGGTCCCCCAAGAGACCCAGTACTTC. This encodes CASSDTMVPQETQYF.